One sample yielded the 13 T cell receptor beta chains listed below, sequenced in a study of Graves' ophthalmopathy and Graves' hyperthyroidism (dated by TCRdb to the late 2010s). The instrument given in TCRdb is Illumina HiSeq 2000. TCR beta CDR3 regions were amplified from RNA transcripts for repertoire sequencing. The first round of RT-PCR was done with HTBI primers and the Qiagen OneStep RT-PCR kit, and was followed by a second round of multiplex PCR, then size selection and purification. TCRdb trimmed the raw reads at Q25, called clones with MiXCR and kept productive beta chains. Each entry is one CDR3 protein sequence, shown with its most common DNA and genes. This sample is represented by roughly 1.1 million distinct CDR3 sequences; about 40% of them were singletons. Of the sample, 11% is held by the ten largest clones. Material for sequencing was peripheral blood or thyroid tissue (not recorded which). These receptor sequences come from an adult man with Graves' hyperthyroidism.

The chain has TRBV7-2 and TRBJ1-6; D unresolved. The V and J ends lost 8 bases and 12 bases respectively, with 23 bases between them. This CDR3 is 15 amino acids long. The V gene's germline CDR1 is SGHTA and CDR2 FQGNSA. In DNA form, the CDR3 reads TGTGCCAGCTGCCTGAGCCTTATATTGGCAGGACCCCTCCACTTT. It translates to CASCLSLILAGPLHF.

This clonotype was seen a handful of times. V and J are TRBV9 and TRBJ2-5, with 11 bases aligning to TRBD2. There are 15 residues in the CDR3. With 1 base clipped from V and 5 bases from J, the junction kept 4 bases outside the gene matches. In germline, CDR1 is SGDLS, CDR2 YYNGEE. For the CDR3, the DNA is TGTGCCAGCAGCGTAACACTAGCGGGAGCTGAGACCCAGTACTTC. Its protein product is CASSVTLAGAETQYF.

V and J are TRBV3-1 and TRBJ1-5, with unresolved D. The CDR3 runs 13 residues. With 1 base removed from V and 5 bases from J, the gap between germline ends came to 6 bases. CDR1 and CDR2 from the germline V gene are LGHDT and YNNKEL (reference sequence). The chain's CDR3 is CASSQGFHQPQHF. The CDR3, as DNA: TGTGCCAGCAGCCAAGGGTTTCATCAGCCCCAGCATTTT.

The gene calls are TRBV20-1 and TRBJ1-5, with D uncertain. The V gene lost 6 bases and the J gene lost 5 bases, with 17 bases spanning the gap. Germline assignment: CDR1 DFQATT and CDR2 SNEGSKA (reference sequence). CDR3 length: 14 amino acids. CDR3 nucleotides: TGCAGTGCCAGCCTCCTGACCCCTGATCAGCCCCAGCATTTT. Translating gives CSASLLTPDQPQHF.

The chain couples TRBV5-4 to TRBJ2-5; D might be TRBD1 or TRBD2, each matching 5 bases. The V gene's germline CDR1 is SGHNT and CDR2 YYREEE (reference sequence). This CDR3 has 14 amino acids. The ends were cut back, 4 bases at V and 5 bases at J, with 15 bases in the middle. The CDR3 DNA is TGTGCCAGCAGCCTGCTTGGGGGTGGCGAGACCCAGTACTTC. Translating gives CASSLLGGGETQYF. The entire variable domain, with the rest obtained from reference TRBV5-4 and TRBJ2-5, is as follows: ETGVTQSPTHLIKTRGQQVTLRCSSQSGHNTVSWYQQALGQGPQFIFQYYREEENGRGNFPPRFSGLQFPNYSSELNVNALELDDSALYLCASSLLGGGETQYFGPGTRLLVL.

The chain employs TRBV12-3 or TRBV12-4 and TRBJ2-3; D gene uncertain. The length of the CDR3 is 12 residues. V dropped 4 bases and J dropped 6 bases, with 8 bases sitting between them. The CDR3 nucleotides read TGTGCCAGCAGTTACGGCATGGATACGCAGTATTTT. Translating it yields CASSYGMDTQYF.

The chain couples TRBV11-2 to TRBJ2-5; 16 nucleotides match TRBD2. Trimming removed 5 bases from V and 3 bases from J; junction bases left unmatched: 9. The germline V gene has CDR1 SGHAT and CDR2 FQNNGV. CDR3 size: 18 residues. The CDR3 region has the DNA TGTGCCAGCAGCCTAAACCTCGGGACTAGCGGGAGGGAAGAGACCCAGTACTTC. This encodes CASSLNLGTSGREETQYF.

This clonotype was observed a few times. This rearrangement joins TRBV12-3 or TRBV12-4 to TRBJ2-5; TRBD1 matches 7 bases. J was trimmed by 5 bases and V by 7 bases; bases with no gene match: 10. This CDR3 has 14 residues. In nucleotides, the CDR3 is TGTGCCAGCATACAGGGGAACCCCGGGGAGACCCAGTACTTC. Translated: CASIQGNPGETQYF.

The chain has TRBV7-9 and TRBJ2-5, with 12 bases lining up with TRBD2. After removal of 5 bases from V and 2 bases from J, the junction contained 6 bases not matched to a gene. Looked up from germline, CDR1 is SEHNR and CDR2 is FQNEAQ (reference sequence). The CDR3 extends over 16 amino acids. The CDR3 DNA sequence: TGTGCCAGCAGCCCTCAGACTAGCGGGAGTCAAGAGACCCAGTACTTC. Amino acid sequence: CASSPQTSGSQETQYF.

V is TRBV5-1 and J is TRBJ1-2; the D is unclear. This CDR3 contains 18 residues. Trimming took off 5 bases at V and 3 bases at J, with 26 bases between the two ends. The germline V gene has CDR1 SGHRS and CDR2 YFSETQ. The CDR3, as DNA: TGCGCCAGCAGTAGAGTCGAGCGAGGCGAGCAGTACGACTATGGCTACACCTTC. Translating gives CASSRVERGEQYDYGYTF.

This clonotype was detected ten times or more. The chain combines TRBV14 with TRBJ1-6; the D gene is possibly TRBD1 (5 bases). The V end was cut by 1 base, the J end by 7 bases, with 14 bases between. This CDR3 region has 16 residues. Germline V gene data show CDR1 as SGHDN and CDR2 as FVKESK. In DNA form, the CDR3 reads TGTGCCAGCAGCCAAGCTATGGCAGGGCAAAATTCACCCCTCCACTTT. This translates into CASSQAMAGQNSPLHF.

There are many counts of this clonotype. The chain carries TRBV15 and TRBJ1-1; D call uncertain. CDR3 size: 15 residues. From germline, CDR1 is LNHNV and CDR2 YYDKDF (reference sequence). Trimming shortened V by 0 bases and J by 5 bases, and 13 bases separated the two germline ends. The CDR3 DNA is TGTGCCACCAGCAGAGATCGAGGGTCGGAGACTGAAGCTTTCTTT. Amino acids: CATSRDRGSETEAFF.

This clonotype was detected many times. The gene calls are TRBV9 and TRBJ2-7; 7 positions agree with TRBD2. Germline CDR1 reads SGDLS; CDR2 reads YYNGEE. The CDR3 is 14 residues long. Trimming took 0 bases from V and 6 from J; bases not matched to a gene: 6. The CDR3 loop is CASSVAGRGSEQYF. CDR3 sequence (DNA): TGTGCCAGCAGCGTAGCTGGGAGGGGTAGCGAGCAGTACTTC. The whole variable domain, filled in from reference TRBV9 and TRBJ2-7, reads DSGVTQTPKHLITATGQRVTLRCSPRSGDLSVYWYQQSLDQGLQFLIQYYNGEERAKGNILERFSAQQFPDLHSELNLSSLELGDSALYFCASSVAGRGSEQYFGPGTRLTVT.